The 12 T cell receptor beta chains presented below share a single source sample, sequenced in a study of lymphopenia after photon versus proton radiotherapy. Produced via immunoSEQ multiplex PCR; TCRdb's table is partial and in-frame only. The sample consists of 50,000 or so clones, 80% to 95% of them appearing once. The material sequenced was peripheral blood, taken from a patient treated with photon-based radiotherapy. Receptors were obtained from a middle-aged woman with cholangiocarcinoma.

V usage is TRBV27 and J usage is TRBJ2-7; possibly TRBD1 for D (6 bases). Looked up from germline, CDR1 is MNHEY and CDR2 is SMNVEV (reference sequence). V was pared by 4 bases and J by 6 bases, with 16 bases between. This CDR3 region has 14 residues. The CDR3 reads CASSWSRGLGEQYF. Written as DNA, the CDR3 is TGTGCCAGCAGTTGGTCCAGGGGCTTGGGCGAGCAGTACTTC.

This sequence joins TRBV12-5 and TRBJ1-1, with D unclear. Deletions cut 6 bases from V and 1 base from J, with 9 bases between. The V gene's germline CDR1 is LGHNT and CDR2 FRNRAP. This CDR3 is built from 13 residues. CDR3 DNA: TGTGCTAGTGGCCTACGAGGGAACACTGAAGCTTTCTTT. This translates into CASGLRGNTEAFF.

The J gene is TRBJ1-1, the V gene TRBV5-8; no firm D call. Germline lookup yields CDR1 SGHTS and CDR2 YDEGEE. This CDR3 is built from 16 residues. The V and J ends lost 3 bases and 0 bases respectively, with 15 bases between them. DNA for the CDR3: TGTGCCAGCAGCTACGAGGGTACGGATCTGAACACTGAAGCTTTCTTT. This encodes CASSYEGTDLNTEAFF.

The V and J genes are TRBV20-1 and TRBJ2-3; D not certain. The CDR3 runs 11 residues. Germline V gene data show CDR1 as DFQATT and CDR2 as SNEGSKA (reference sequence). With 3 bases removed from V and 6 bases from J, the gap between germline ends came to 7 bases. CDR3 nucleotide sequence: TGCAGTGCTAGTCAGAAGGATACGCAGTATTTT. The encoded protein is CSASQKDTQYF.

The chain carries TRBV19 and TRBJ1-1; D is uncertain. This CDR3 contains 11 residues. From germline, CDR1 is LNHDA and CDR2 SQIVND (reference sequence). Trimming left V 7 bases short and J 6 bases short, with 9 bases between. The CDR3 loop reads CASTRTAEAFF. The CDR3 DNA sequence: TGTGCCAGTACTAGGACGGCTGAAGCTTTCTTT.

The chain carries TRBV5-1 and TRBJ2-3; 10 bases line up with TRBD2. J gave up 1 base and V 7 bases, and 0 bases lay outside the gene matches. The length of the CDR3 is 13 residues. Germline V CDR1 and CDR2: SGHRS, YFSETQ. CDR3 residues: CASGLAGTDTQYF. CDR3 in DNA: TGCGCCAGCGGACTAGCGGGCACAGATACGCAGTATTTT.

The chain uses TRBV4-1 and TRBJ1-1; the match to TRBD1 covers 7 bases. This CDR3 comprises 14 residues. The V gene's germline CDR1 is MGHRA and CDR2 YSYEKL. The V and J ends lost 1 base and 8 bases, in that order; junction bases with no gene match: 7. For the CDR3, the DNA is TGCGCCAGCAGCCAAGGACAGGGCCGCCTCGAAGCTTTCTTT. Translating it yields CASSQGQGRLEAFF.

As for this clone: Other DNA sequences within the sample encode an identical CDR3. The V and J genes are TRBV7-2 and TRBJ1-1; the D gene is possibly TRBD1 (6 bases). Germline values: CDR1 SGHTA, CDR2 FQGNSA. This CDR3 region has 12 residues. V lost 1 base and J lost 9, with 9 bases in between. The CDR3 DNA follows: TGTGCCAGCAGCTTAGGTACAGGGAAAGCTTTCTTT. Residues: CASSLGTGKAFF. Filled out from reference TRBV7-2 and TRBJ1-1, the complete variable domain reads GAGVSQSPSNKVTEKGKDVELRCDPISGHTALYWYRQSLGQGLEFLIYFQGNSAPDKSGLPSDRFSAERTGGSVSTLTIQRTQQEDSAVYLCASSLGTGKAFFGQGTRLTVV.

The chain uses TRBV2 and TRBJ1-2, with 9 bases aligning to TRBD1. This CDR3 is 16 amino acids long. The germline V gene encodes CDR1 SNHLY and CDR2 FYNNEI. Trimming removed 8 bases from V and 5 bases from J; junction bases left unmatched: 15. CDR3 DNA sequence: TGTGCCAGCGGAGGACAGGGGCGGTTTTCGGCGTATGGCTACACCTTC. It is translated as CASGGQGRFSAYGYTF.

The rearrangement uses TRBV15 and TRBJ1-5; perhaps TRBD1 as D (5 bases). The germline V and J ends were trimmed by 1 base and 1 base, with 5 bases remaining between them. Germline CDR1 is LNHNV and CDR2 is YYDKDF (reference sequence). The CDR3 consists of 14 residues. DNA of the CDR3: TGTGCCACCAGCAGAGGACAGAGCAATCAGCCCCAGCATTTT. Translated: CATSRGQSNQPQHF.

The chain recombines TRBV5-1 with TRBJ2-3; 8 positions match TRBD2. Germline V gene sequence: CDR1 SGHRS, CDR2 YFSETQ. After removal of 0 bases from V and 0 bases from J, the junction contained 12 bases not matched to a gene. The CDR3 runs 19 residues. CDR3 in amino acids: CASSLARAGDGTSTDTQYF. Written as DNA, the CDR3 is TGCGCCAGCAGCTTGGCCAGAGCGGGAGATGGGACTAGCACAGATACGCAGTATTTT. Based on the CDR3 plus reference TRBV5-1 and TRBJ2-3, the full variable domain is KAGVTQTPRYLIKTRGQQVTLSCSPISGHRSVSWYQQTPGQGLQFLFEYFSETQRNKGNFPGRFSGRQFSNSRSEMNVSTLELGDSALYLCASSLARAGDGTSTDTQYFGPGTRLTVL.

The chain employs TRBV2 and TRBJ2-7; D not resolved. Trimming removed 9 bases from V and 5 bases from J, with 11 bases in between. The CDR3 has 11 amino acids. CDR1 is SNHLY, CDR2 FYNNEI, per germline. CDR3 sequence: CASILSNEQYF. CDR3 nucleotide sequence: TGTGCCAGTATTCTTAGTAACGAGCAGTACTTC. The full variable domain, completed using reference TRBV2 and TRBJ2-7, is EPEVTQTPSHQVTQMGQEVILRCVPISNHLYFYWYRQILGQKVEFLVSFYNNEISEKSEIFDDQFSVERPDGSNFTLKIRSTKLEDSAMYFCASILSNEQYFGPGTRLTVT.